The TCR gamma chain under discussion was sequenced for a study of γδ T cells in repeated Plasmodium falciparum infection. Overall study: Each infection was followed by sampling at 21 days, plus baseline and some pre-infection draws.

This clone was detected many times. The amino acid sequence in TCRdb belongs to a much larger clone and departs from this DNA's translation at residue 5, likely a sequencing read error; the sequence shown is translated from the DNA. Germline values: CDR1 GITISATS, CDR2 ISYDGTV (reference sequence). After removal of 6 bases from V and 3 bases from J, the junction contained 10 bases not matched to a gene. The CDR3 runs 15 residues. Bulk repertoires came from Vgamma9/Vdelta2+ or Vdelta2-negative gammadelta T cells flow-sorted from PBMC. Both TRG and TRD chains were sequenced from each sorted sample. TCRdb re-called clones from the multiplex PCR reads via CATT. The table includes 13,000 to 15,000 gamma-chain clones, about 1.5% detected once.

This chain connects TRGV9 to TRGJP2. The J gene was not available in TCRdb and was assigned here by matching the DNA to germline segments. The sample consisted of gamma-delta T cells from blood. This sequence originates from a pool of human donors (malaria-infected and uninfected, not separated). CDR3 residues: CALWKPVGSDWIKTF. The DNA for the CDR3 is TGTGCCTTGTGGAAGCCGGTCGGTAGTGATTGGATCAAGACGTTT.